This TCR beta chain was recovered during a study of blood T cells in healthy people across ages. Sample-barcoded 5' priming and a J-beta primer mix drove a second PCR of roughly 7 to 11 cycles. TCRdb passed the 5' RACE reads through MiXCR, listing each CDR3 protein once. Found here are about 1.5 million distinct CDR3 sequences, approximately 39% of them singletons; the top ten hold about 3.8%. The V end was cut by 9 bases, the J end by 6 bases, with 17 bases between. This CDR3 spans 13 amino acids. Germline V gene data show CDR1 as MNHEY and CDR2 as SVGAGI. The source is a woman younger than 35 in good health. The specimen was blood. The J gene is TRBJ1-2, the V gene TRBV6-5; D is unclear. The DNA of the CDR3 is TGTGCCAGAATCGTAAACCTCTGCCATGGCTACACCTTC. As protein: CARIVNLCHGYTF.